Described below is a single TCR beta chain sequence and its context. TCRdb's table, derived via immunoSEQ multiplex PCR, lists solely in-frame clones and lacks some. The sample includes around 120,000 clones, roughly 94% of them seen just once. This sample was included in a study of control samples from healthy donors and cancer patients. CDR1 is MRHNA, CDR2 SNTAGT, per germline. V lost 6 bases to trimming and J lost 0 bases, with 13 bases between them. The CDR3 loop spans 15 amino acids. The rearrangement joins TRBV6-4 to TRBJ2-3; the D is unclear. The sequencing sample was made of blood. This sequence was found in a man aged 30-40 years in good health. CDR3 DNA: TGTGCCAGCAGCGCCGACACCCTTAGCACAGATACGCAGTATTTT. It is translated as CASSADTLSTDTQYF.